This T cell receptor (beta chain) was found in a study of blood T cells in healthy people across ages. Regarding this clonotype: Its antigen is not known.

Total RNA was extracted at no less than 6 micrograms per sample. A second PCR of 7 to 11 cycles used a sample-barcoded 5' primer and a J-beta primer mix. TCRdb itself ran the 5' RACE reads through MiXCR, one entry per CDR3 protein. Of roughly 930,000 distinct CDR3 sequences in the sample, roughly 43% were seen once. Whole-study findings and limits: When set beside aged donors, long-lived donors presented more naive CD4+ cells and higher diversity. PBMCs were not sorted, which prevented a conclusive comparison of naive versus antigen-experienced cells. Possibly, changes in expanded clonotypes were confounded because donor CMV status was unknown.

The sequencing input was blood. This sequence was found in a man under 40 in good health.

The CDR3 here is CASSSDPAGGYTF. The CDR3 bases are TGTGCCAGCAGCTCGGACCCCGCGGGGGGCTACACCTTC. V gene TRBV7-9 combines with J gene TRBJ1-2; no definite D call. Germline CDR1 SEHNR, CDR2 FQNEAQ (reference sequence). This CDR3 is built from 13 residues. Trimming stripped 4 bases from V and 8 bases from J, with 14 bases between.